Each of the 13 T cell receptor beta chains below was sequenced from the same sample in a study of low-dose radiotherapy and immunotherapy resistance in tumors. Time point specified: before trial treatment. First-strand cDNA relied on TRAV- and TRBV-specific primers spanning alpha and beta chains. For amplifying TCRs, the PCR ran for 15 to 20 cycles with Phusion, which was used together with a constant-region primer and the adapter on the V primers. Using its own MiXCR run on the reads, TCRdb lists one record per CDR3 protein. The profile shows tens of thousands of distinct CDR3 sequences, almost 25% of them singletons. The input for sequencing was PBMCs, taken before treatment. All receptors derive from a male donor with prostate cancer.

The rearrangement uses TRBV5-4 and TRBJ2-7, with D possibly TRBD2 on 7 matching bases. Looked up from germline, CDR1 is SGHNT and CDR2 is YYREEE (reference sequence). The V and J ends lost 4 bases and 7 bases respectively, with 24 bases between them. The CDR3 extends over 16 amino acids. The CDR3 coding sequence is TGTGCCAGCAGCCCCAATAGGGGCAGGGGAGGGTATGAGCAGTACTTC. Translated, it gives CASSPNRGRGGYEQYF.

This clonotype was observed at least ten times. J is TRBJ2-7 and V is TRBV5-1; weak D call: TRBD1 (5 bases). Germline V gene lookup returns CDR1 SGHRS and CDR2 YFSETQ. V lost 0 bases and J lost 3, with 13 bases in between. The CDR3 covers 15 residues. CDR3 region: CASSLVAGNIYEQYF. CDR3 in DNA: TGCGCCAGCAGCTTGGTGGCAGGGAATATCTACGAGCAGTACTTC.

V usage is TRBV27 and J usage is TRBJ2-1; TRBD2 agrees at 12 bases. V gave up 0 bases and J gave up 3 bases; unmatched junction bases: 0. This CDR3 comprises 16 residues. Germline-derived CDR1 and CDR2 are MNHEY and SMNVEV (reference sequence). The CDR3 loop reads CASSLSTSGGYNEQFF. The CDR3 bases are TGTGCCAGCAGTTTATCGACTAGCGGGGGCTACAATGAGCAGTTCTTC.

Concerning this clonotype: A read error likely explains this, since a far larger clone differs by one base. This rearrangement joins TRBV6-6 to TRBJ2-7, with 7 nucleotides matching TRBD2. Trimming cost V 6 bases and J 7 bases; bases outside gene matches: 9. The CDR3 has 13 amino acids. CDR1 is MNHNY, CDR2 SVGAGI, per germline (reference sequence). CDR3 residues: CASSRPGLNEQYF. Here the CDR3 DNA reads TGTGCCAGCAGCCGACCGGGACTAAATGAGCAGTACTTC.

Sample share makes this clonotype medium-sized. CDR3 in DNA: TGTGCCATCAGTGAAAACAGGGGGATCAATGAGCAGTTCTTC. It encodes CAISENRGINEQFF. The chain employs TRBV10-3 and TRBJ2-1, with 8 bases identical to TRBD1. Germline V gives CDR1 ENHRY, CDR2 SYGVKD. V gave up 3 bases and J gave up 6 bases; unmatched junction bases: 4. The CDR3 length is 14 residues.

This clonotype occurred a few times. The J gene is TRBJ2-1, the V gene TRBV5-1; no clear D gene. Per germline, CDR1 SGHRS and CDR2 YFSETQ. Trimming shortened V by 1 base and J by 10 bases, and 15 bases separated the two germline ends. The CDR3 runs 14 residues. CDR3 amino acids: CASSLRFLGGEQFF. The CDR3 bases are TGCGCCAGCAGCTTGAGGTTTTTAGGCGGAGAGCAGTTCTTC.

In its sample, this clonotype was seen many times. The chain couples TRBV2 to TRBJ2-1; D perhaps matches TRBD2 (5 bases). The CDR3 covers 12 residues. Germline lookup yields CDR1 SNHLY and CDR2 FYNNEI. Trimming left V 7 bases short and J 5 bases short, with 9 bases between. The CDR3 sequence is CASNGLDNEQFF. The CDR3 DNA reads TGTGCCAGCAACGGACTCGACAATGAGCAGTTCTTC.

This clonotype occurred many times. The CDR3 spells CASGTGSYSGANVLTF. The CDR3 region has the DNA TGTGCCAGCGGCACCGGGAGCTACTCTGGGGCCAACGTCCTGACTTTC. The V call is TRBV6-5, the J call TRBJ2-6; the D gene is possibly TRBD2 (6 bases). The germline CDR1 and CDR2 sequences are MNHEY and SVGAGI. The CDR3 is 16 amino acids. Trimming pared 8 bases from V and 0 bases from J, leaving 14 bases between.

This clonotype was seen ten or more times. This sequence joins TRBV27 and TRBJ2-1; TRBD2 agrees at 14 bases. Germline V CDR1 and CDR2: MNHEY, SMNVEV (reference sequence). This CDR3 has 17 amino acids. J lost 8 bases, V lost 3 bases, and 9 bases had no gene match. In nucleotides, the CDR3 is TGTGCCAGCAGTTTGTTATCCGGGACTAGCGGGAGTTATGAGCAGTTCTTC. Translating it yields CASSLLSGTSGSYEQFF.

A note on this clonotype: Only one base separates this from a far larger clonotype, so it likely reflects a read error. The J gene is TRBJ2-7, the V gene TRBV5-1; D gene ambiguous. V lost 0 bases to trimming and J lost 7 bases, with 14 bases between them. Germline assignment: CDR1 SGHRS and CDR2 YFSETQ. This CDR3 comprises 14 residues. The CDR3, as DNA: TGCGCCAGCAGCTTGGATGCACCGCCCAATGAGCAGTACTTC. Amino acids: CASSLDAPPNEQYF.

This clonotype was picked up many times. V and J are TRBV28 and TRBJ1-5; D perhaps matches TRBD1 (5 bases). V was clipped by 7 bases and J by 9 bases, with 13 bases between them. In germline, CDR1 is MDHEN, CDR2 SYDVKM. The CDR3 has 12 amino acids. The CDR3 bases are TGTGCCAGCAACCCAAGGGGACGGCCCCAGCATTTT. Protein product: CASNPRGRPQHF.

This clonotype came up many times. The chain is built from TRBV6-2 or TRBV6-3 and TRBJ2-7, with 8 bases fitting TRBD1. Trimming cost V 5 bases and J 4 bases; bases outside gene matches: 7. The CDR3 extends over 14 amino acids. CDR1 is MNHEY and CDR2 is SVGEGT in the germline V gene. CDR3 nucleotides: TGTGCCAGCAGTGGCGGACAGGGCGTATACGAGCAGTACTTC. It translates to CASSGGQGVYEQYF.

This clonotype was seen ten or more times. The V and J genes are TRBV29-1 and TRBJ2-2, with 9 bases aligning to TRBD2. This CDR3 spans 14 amino acids. The junction had 8 bases not matched to a gene; V was cut back by 7 bases and J by 5 bases. CDR1 SQVTM and CDR2 ANQGSEA come from the germline V gene. CDR3 DNA sequence: TGCAGCGCCCTATTAGGACTAGCGACCGGGGAGCTGTTTTTT. Translating it yields CSALLGLATGELFF.